Listed below are T cell receptor beta chains from one sample, sequenced in a study of cytotoxic CD8 clonotypes in ibrutinib-treated CLL. This table comes from immunoSEQ multiplex PCR, and its TCRdb copy is limited to in-frame clones, with some not included. The table lists 90,000 to 100,000 clones, 78% of them singletons. The sequenced sample was PBMCs, obtained after 12 months of ibrutinib treatment. These receptor sequences come from a human donor with chronic lymphocytic leukemia. CDR3s leave out the opening cysteine and the closing phenylalanine or tryptophan. Each record gives: D gene, V gene, CDR3 protein. A D gene is named only where the DNA matches it firmly.

NA | TRBV4-2 | ASSQGANEQF
TRBD1 | TRBV7-9 | ASSGPGQGAQTLH
NA | TRBV5-1 | ASSWGGTSGAGETQY
TRBD1 | TRBV29-1 | SVTKGAREQY
NA | TRBV6-1 | ASRWGTSNTGELF
NA | TRBV7-3 | ASGTGNSPLH
NA | TRBV6-5 | ASSSPRTASYEQY
NA | TRBV29-1 | SVPEGPGAGANVLT
NA | TRBV10-2 | ASSQQNNSPLH
NA | TRBV10-1 | ASSERAGAAYEQY
TRBD1 | TRBV7-9 | ASSSIIPTGANYGYT
TRBD1 | TRBV11-3 | ASSSQGQVNTGELF
NA | TRBV5-1 | ASSSDGYYGYT
TRBD1 | TRBV7-2 | ASSSLRGQDVT
TRBD1 | TRBV29-1 | SVSDRGPYGYT
NA | TRBV11-2 | ASKSENTGELF
NA | TRBV5-1 | ASSSPGTVQQY
NA | TRBV15 | ATSRDPANTEAF
NA | TRBV20-1 | SASIETQY
TRBD1 | TRBV28 | AKSTGGTDTQY
TRBD1 | TRBV10-2 | ASREHRGLLYNSPLH
NA | TRBV2 | ASTQVREPKETQY
NA | TRBV4-1 | ASSQDQVNTEAF
NA | TRBV6-6 | ASRGTRGNSPLH
TRBD1 | TRBV6-5 | ASRSSGTGETQY
TRBD2 | TRBV2 | ASRTSGEGETQY
NA | TRBV7-2 | ASSLKVQGISPLH
NA | TRBV2 | ASSAATGLYEQY